What follows are 24 T cell receptor beta chains derived from one specimen sequenced in a study of cytomegalovirus exposure and HLA in healthy donors. In the PCR, 60 Vbeta and 13 Jbeta primers were used. Data came from immunoSEQ multiplex PCR; TCRdb stores just in-frame clones and leaves some out. The top ten hold around 4.5% of the sample, which has some 150,000 clones, roughly 70% seen once. The specimen was PBMCs. The receptors stem from a man between 18 and 35 years old in good health and CMV-seropositive.

The chain links TRBV5-6 to TRBJ2-6; tentatively, D is TRBD2 (5 bases). CDR1 and CDR2 from the germline V gene are SGHDT and YYEEEE. The CDR3 has 14 residues. Between the trimmed V and J ends, which lost 7 bases and 4 bases, there was a span of 12 bases. The CDR3 DNA sequence: TGTGCCAGCTTTCCGGGGTCCGGGGCCAACGTCCTGACTTTC. This translates into CASFPGSGANVLTF.

The chain recombines TRBV4-2 with TRBJ2-7; D is possibly TRBD1 (6 bases). Germline values: CDR1 LGHNA, CDR2 YNFKEQ. This CDR3 has 14 residues. V lost 4 bases and J lost 7, with 17 bases in between. Here the CDR3 reads CASSPDRLGREQYF. The CDR3 nucleotides are TGTGCCAGCAGCCCCGACAGGCTGGGGAGAGAGCAGTACTTC.

This clone was counted between two and nine times. The chain joins TRBV6-5 to TRBJ1-1; no definite D call. The ends were cut back, 0 bases at V and 7 bases at J, with 6 bases in the middle. The CDR3 loop spans 12 amino acids. Germline V gene sequence: CDR1 MNHEY, CDR2 SVGAGI. CDR3: CASSYSAGEAFF. In DNA, the CDR3 is TGTGCCAGCAGTTACTCGGCGGGTGAAGCTTTCTTT.

The chain is built from TRBV11-2 and TRBJ2-6; TRBD1 aligns across 11 bases. CDR1 and CDR2 from the germline V gene are SGHAT and FQNNGV. With 5 bases clipped from V and 1 base from J, the junction kept 10 bases outside the gene matches. There are 19 residues in the CDR3. In DNA form, the CDR3 reads TGTGCCAGCAGCCTAAGGGGACAGGGGGAGACTTCTGGGGCCAACGTCCTGACTTTC. Its protein is CASSLRGQGETSGANVLTF.

V is TRBV11-3 and J is TRBJ2-1, with TRBD2 matching 7 bases. The trim removed 5 bases at V and 4 bases at J, leaving 8 bases unmatched. Germline V lookup: CDR1 SGHNT, CDR2 YENEEA. This CDR3 comprises 15 residues. The CDR3 region has the DNA TGTGCCAGCAGCGGGGGAGCGGGGAATTACAATGAGCAGTTCTTC. Residues: CASSGGAGNYNEQFF.

The chain recombines TRBV27 with TRBJ1-1; 9 nucleotides match TRBD1. The germline V gene has CDR1 MNHEY and CDR2 SMNVEV (reference sequence). Losses at the gene ends were 5 bases for V and 8 bases for J; bases not matched to a gene: 12. The CDR3 covers 15 residues. The CDR3 DNA follows: TGTGCCAGCAGTAGTTACAGGGGGCGGGCTGGCGAAGCTTTCTTT. Amino acid sequence: CASSSYRGRAGEAFF.

This clone has just one count. The chain employs TRBV4-2 and TRBJ1-3, with 10 nucleotides matching TRBD1. The CDR3 consists of 15 residues. Germline CDR1 LGHNA, CDR2 YNFKEQ. Germline trimming cut 4 bases from V and 4 bases from J; bases unmatched to any gene: 4. CDR3 sequence (DNA): TGTGCCAGCAGCCGACAGGGGGCGGAAGGAAACACCATATATTTT. Translating gives CASSRQGAEGNTIYF.

A note on this clone: Mismatch with germline at one junction end may stem from a read error. The V and J genes are TRBV29-1 and TRBJ1-2, with TRBD1 matching 9 bases. Germline CDR1 reads SQVTM; CDR2 reads ANQGSEA. This CDR3 is built from 13 residues. As DNA, the CDR3 is TGCAGCGTCGAAGGGGGGACAGGGAACGGCTACACCTTC. It specifies CSVEGGTGNGYTF.

The CDR3 region is CASSHRFSSPSGNTGELFF. As DNA, the CDR3 is TGCGCCAGCAGCCATCGTTTTTCTAGTCCCAGCGGGAACACCGGGGAGCTGTTTTTT. The rearrangement uses TRBV4-3 and TRBJ2-2; TRBD2 might be the D (5 bases). This CDR3 comprises 19 residues. V lost 3 bases, J lost 1 base, and 21 bases lay in between. Per the germline V gene, CDR1 is LGHNA and CDR2 is YSLEER.

This clone was picked up a small number of times. V is TRBV10-2 and J is TRBJ2-2; TRBD2 matches at 9 bases. The CDR3 loop spans 19 amino acids. Germline V gene data show CDR1 as WSHSY and CDR2 as SAAADI. The V segment lost 8 bases and the J segment 0 bases; nucleotides outside the gene matches: 16. The CDR3 nucleotides are TGCGCCAGCTCCCGTTCGGTAGCGGGGGCCGCCGCGAACACCGGGGAGCTGTTTTTT. This gives the protein CASSRSVAGAAANTGELFF.

This clone has just one count. J is TRBJ2-7 and V is TRBV5-1; a weak D match, TRBD1 (6 bases). Looked up from germline, CDR1 is SGHRS and CDR2 is YFSETQ. The CDR3 runs 15 residues. Trimming left V 5 bases short and J 5 bases short, with 20 bases between. As DNA, the CDR3 is TGCGCCAGCAGACCTACCCTTACAGGGCTCCACGAGCAGTACTTC. Residues: CASRPTLTGLHEQYF.

The chain links TRBV5-4 to TRBJ2-1; 11 bases align to TRBD1. V shed 4 bases, J shed 0 bases, and the junction held 6 bases outside the gene matches. The CDR3 runs to 17 residues. CDR1 and CDR2 from the germline V gene are SGHNT and YYREEE (reference sequence). CDR3 in amino acids: CASSGTGGDDSYNEQFF. The CDR3 DNA sequence: TGTGCCAGCAGCGGGACAGGGGGGGACGACTCCTACAATGAGCAGTTCTTC.

This chain connects TRBV9 to TRBJ1-3; D call uncertain. This CDR3 contains 14 residues. The germline V and J ends were trimmed by 4 bases and 0 bases, with 8 bases remaining between them. CDR1 is SGDLS, CDR2 YYNGEE, per germline. In nucleotides, the CDR3 is TGTGCCAGCAGCCCCAAGCTCTCTGGAAACACCATATATTTT. This gives the protein CASSPKLSGNTIYF. Filled out from reference TRBV9 and TRBJ1-3, the complete variable domain reads DSGVTQTPKHLITATGQRVTLRCSPRSGDLSVYWYQQSLDQGLQFLIQYYNGEERAKGNILERFSAQQFPDLHSELNLSSLELGDSALYFCASSPKLSGNTIYFGEGSWLTVV.

The rearrangement joins TRBV27 to TRBJ2-2, with D perhaps TRBD2 (5 bases). The CDR3 contains 16 residues. V was clipped by 8 bases and J by 1 base, with 17 bases between them. Per the germline V gene, CDR1 is MNHEY and CDR2 is SMNVEV (reference sequence). The CDR3 protein is CASFIGLLLNTGELFF. CDR3 bases: TGTGCCAGCTTTATAGGACTTCTCCTGAACACCGGGGAGCTGTTTTTT.

The chain employs TRBV2 and TRBJ1-1; D gene unclear. CDR1 and CDR2 from the germline V gene are SNHLY and FYNNEI. V was shortened by 7 bases and J by 1 base, with 10 bases between the two germline ends. The CDR3 extends over 13 amino acids. CDR3 sequence reads: CASMKETNTEAFF. The CDR3 DNA follows: TGTGCCAGCATGAAGGAGACGAACACTGAAGCTTTCTTT.

The genes are TRBV9 and TRBJ2-5; D unclear. CDR1 is SGDLS, CDR2 YYNGEE, per germline. V shed 4 bases and J shed 1 base, with 8 bases lying between them. There are 13 residues in the CDR3. The CDR3 DNA is TGTGCCAGCAGCCAGGCTCCCCAAGAGACCCAGTACTTC. It codes for CASSQAPQETQYF.

The chain is built from TRBV6-1 and TRBJ2-3, with 10 nucleotides matching TRBD1. Germline trimming cut 6 bases from V and 4 bases from J; bases unmatched to any gene: 7. There are 15 residues in the CDR3. Germline V gene lookup returns CDR1 MNHNS and CDR2 SASEGT. The DNA for the CDR3 is TGTGCCAGCAGACCCCCGGGGACAGGGGCAGATACGCAGTATTTT. It specifies CASRPPGTGADTQYF.

V gene TRBV11-3 combines with J gene TRBJ2-1; a possible D gene is TRBD2 (5 bases). Germline-derived CDR1 and CDR2 are SGHNT and YENEEA. V was trimmed by 1 base and J by 1 base, leaving 11 bases between them. The CDR3 is 16 amino acids. CDR3 sequence reads: CASSLAGNPSYNEQFF. The CDR3 bases are TGTGCCAGCAGCTTAGCGGGAAACCCTTCCTACAATGAGCAGTTCTTC.

The chain is built from TRBV7-8 and TRBJ2-7, with TRBD1 identical over 9 bases. Trimming cost V 5 bases and J 4 bases; bases outside gene matches: 9. The V gene's germline CDR1 is SGHVS and CDR2 FQNEAQ. CDR3 length: 15 residues. CDR3 nucleotides: TGTGCCAGCAGCAACCGGACAGGGGTAACGTACGAGCAGTACTTC. Its protein is CASSNRTGVTYEQYF. Supplemented by reference TRBV7-8 and TRBJ2-7, the full variable domain reads GAGVSQSPRYKVAKRGQDVALRCDPISGHVSLFWYQQALGQGPEFLTYFQNEAQLDKSGLPSDRFFAERPEGSVSTLKIQRTQQEDSAVYLCASSNRTGVTYEQYFGPGTRLTVT.

V is TRBV7-2 and J is TRBJ2-7, with a weak D call TRBD2 (6 bases). The CDR3 spans 15 residues. CDR1 is SGHTA and CDR2 is FQGNSA in the germline V gene. V dropped 0 bases and J dropped 3 bases, with 12 bases sitting between them. This chain's CDR3 is CASSLAVGSGYEQYF. CDR3 sequence (DNA): TGTGCCAGCAGCTTAGCTGTCGGGAGCGGCTACGAGCAGTACTTC.

The chain joins TRBV5-1 to TRBJ2-1; D unclear. CDR3 length equals 15 residues. V was shortened by 4 bases and J by 0 bases, with 11 bases between the two germline ends. CDR1 and CDR2 from the germline V gene are SGHRS and YFSETQ. CDR3 protein: CASSPEVSSYNEQFF. The CDR3 DNA sequence: TGCGCCAGCAGCCCAGAGGTTAGCTCCTACAATGAGCAGTTCTTC.

This chain joins TRBV5-6 and TRBJ1-2; no clear D. The CDR3 loop spans 13 amino acids. V lost 1 base, J lost 8 bases, and 12 bases lay in between. Germline V lookup: CDR1 SGHDT, CDR2 YYEEEE. In nucleotides, the CDR3 is TGTGCCAGCAGCTTGATGGGGAGTTGGGGCTACACCTTC. This translates into CASSLMGSWGYTF.

This sequence joins TRBV28 and TRBJ2-7, with 7 bases that match TRBD1. Germline V CDR1 and CDR2: MDHEN, SYDVKM. This CDR3 is built from 15 residues. The J segment lost 3 bases and the V segment lost 5 bases, leaving 10 bases of the junction unmatched. The DNA for the CDR3 is TGTGCCAGCAGTCACAGGGGAGCCTCCTACTACGAGCAGTACTTC. It codes for CASSHRGASYYEQYF. The full variable domain, with the rest looked up from reference TRBV28 and TRBJ2-7, is DVKVTQSSRYLVKRTGEKVFLECVQDMDHENMFWYRQDPGLGLRLIYFSYDVKMKEKGDIPEGYSVSREKKERFSLILESASTNQTSMYLCASSHRGASYYEQYFGPGTRLTVT.

V and J are TRBV27 and TRBJ2-5; 8 bases map to TRBD2. The CDR3 runs 16 residues. V shed 2 bases and J 0 bases; nucleotides not matched to a gene: 5. Germline V CDR1 and CDR2: MNHEY, SMNVEV (reference sequence). CDR3 sequence (DNA): TGTGCCAGCAGTTTAGTTAGCGGGGCTTACCAAGAGACCCAGTACTTC. Translated: CASSLVSGAYQETQYF.